This TCR beta chain came from a study of brain T cells in children with intractable seizures. Whole-study results and caveats: Viral specificity was inferred only from CDR3 similarity; HCMV serostatus was unknown. Clones missing pre-surgery may reflect undersampling of that blood sample.

The sequenced cases were selected for having the highest brain T cell transcript signatures. This clone was recorded once. Antigen specificity is unknown. The assay was immunoSEQ multiplex PCR, and TCRdb's table has in-frame clones only and misses some. This sample has roughly 110,000 clones, with under 95% found just once. The CDR3 is 17 amino acids. Looked up from germline, CDR1 is LNHDA and CDR2 is SQIVND (reference sequence). Trimming removed 6 bases from V and 7 bases from J, with 25 bases in between. The sequence was obtained from a boy under three years old with hemimegalencephaly and intractable seizures. Sequencing used peripheral blood, obtained at surgery. The chain has TRBV19 and TRBJ1-5; D gene unclear. The CDR3 spells CASSTVTHGPQRQPQHF. CDR3 DNA sequence: TGTGCCAGTAGCACTGTCACCCACGGACCCCAGAGACAGCCCCAGCATTTT. Filled out from reference TRBV19 and TRBJ1-5, the complete variable domain reads DGGITQSPKYLFRKEGQNVTLSCEQNLNHDAMYWYRQDPGQGLRLIYYSQIVNDFQKGDIAEGYSVSREKKESFPLTVTSAQKNPTAFYLCASSTVTHGPQRQPQHFGDGTRLSIL.